This T cell receptor (beta chain) stems from a study of regulatory T cells in long-lasting Graves disease. Study outcomes and limitations: It was peripheral blood alone, not thyroid tissue, that was studied.

Germline CDR1 and CDR2: MDHEN and SYDVKM. With 2 bases removed from V and 13 bases from J, the gap between germline ends came to 15 bases. This CDR3 is 13 amino acids long. Arm-PCR with iRepertoire HTBI primers amplified the CDR3 regions for these TCR beta libraries. TCRdb analysed the multiplex PCR reads with MiXCR anew, one entry per CDR3 protein. The table records about 620,000 distinct CDR3 sequences, 15% to 20% of them present only once. Many counts were recorded for this clonotype. Antigen specificity is unknown. As for time point: newly diagnosed GD, antithyroid drugs for less than 3 months. The TCR library used RNA extracted from PBMCs. Graves' disease diagnosis relied on American Thyroid Association guidelines. The sample was also linked to a second study, of T cells in Graves' hyperthyroidism and ophthalmopathy.

The chain links TRBV28 to TRBJ2-1; D perhaps matches TRBD1 (5 bases). This TCR was sampled from a woman between 25 and 40 years old with Graves disease. Source: peripheral blood mononuclear cells (PBMCs), taken at new diagnosis, from a patient treated with antithyroid drugs. CDR3 nucleotides: TGTGCCAGCAGTTTACTAGAAACAGGATTTCAGTTCTTC. Its translation: CASSLLETGFQFF.